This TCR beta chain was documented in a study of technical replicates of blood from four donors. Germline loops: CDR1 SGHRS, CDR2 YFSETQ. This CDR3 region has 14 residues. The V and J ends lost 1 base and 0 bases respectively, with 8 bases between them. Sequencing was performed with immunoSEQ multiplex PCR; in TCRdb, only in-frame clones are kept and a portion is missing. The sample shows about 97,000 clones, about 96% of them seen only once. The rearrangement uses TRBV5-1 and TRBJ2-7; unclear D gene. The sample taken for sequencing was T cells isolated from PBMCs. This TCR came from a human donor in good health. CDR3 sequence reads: CASSLIRSSYEQYF. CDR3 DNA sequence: TGCGCCAGCAGCTTGATACGCAGCTCCTACGAGCAGTACTTC.